The 14 T cell receptor beta chains presented below share a single source sample, sequenced in a study of cytomegalovirus exposure and HLA in healthy donors. This table comes from immunoSEQ multiplex PCR, and its TCRdb copy is limited to in-frame clones, with some not included. In the table there are some 150,000 clones, around nine tenths of which are singletons. Sequencing was performed on PBMCs. The receptors were sampled from a woman younger than 35 in good health and CMV-seropositive.

The gene calls are TRBV6-4 and TRBJ2-5, with a weak D call TRBD2 (7 bases). The CDR3 sequence is 15 residues long. The V gene's germline CDR1 is MRHNA and CDR2 SNTAGT. The V end lost 2 bases, the J end lost 5 bases, and 15 bases lay between the germline ends. CDR3 nucleotides: TGTGCCAGCAGTGACACGGGGGGCCCCGGGGAGACCCAGTACTTC. The encoded protein is CASSDTGGPGETQYF.

The chain employs TRBV30 and TRBJ2-1, with 10 bases matching TRBD2. The CDR3 has 15 amino acids. With 7 bases clipped from V and 6 bases from J, the junction kept 12 bases outside the gene matches. The germline CDR1 and CDR2 sequences are GTSNPN and SVGIG (reference sequence). CDR3: CASSGLAGGFNEQFF. The CDR3, as DNA: TGTGCCTCGTCGGGATTAGCGGGAGGTTTCAATGAGCAGTTCTTC.

The chain has TRBV6-1 and TRBJ2-1; 10 nucleotides line up with TRBD2. J was trimmed by 8 bases and V by 6 bases; bases with no gene match: 10. Germline V lookup: CDR1 MNHNS, CDR2 SASEGT. The CDR3 extends over 15 amino acids. CDR3 in amino acids: CASSGPSGRAHEQFF. CDR3 in DNA: TGTGCCAGCAGCGGGCCCAGCGGGAGGGCGCATGAGCAGTTCTTC.

As DNA, the CDR3 is TGTGCCAGTAGTATGGGGGGTAGGAACTATGGCTACACCTTC. Its translation is CASSMGGRNYGYTF. The J gene is TRBJ1-2, the V gene TRBV19, with D perhaps matching TRBD1 (5 bases). Between the trimmed V and J ends, which lost 3 bases and 2 bases, there was a span of 10 bases. The germline V gene encodes CDR1 LNHDA and CDR2 SQIVND (reference sequence). CDR3 length: 14 residues. The full variable domain, its missing parts supplied by reference TRBV19 and TRBJ1-2, is DGGITQSPKYLFRKEGQNVTLSCEQNLNHDAMYWYRQDPGQGLRLIYYSQIVNDFQKGDIAEGYSVSREKKESFPLTVTSAQKNPTAFYLCASSMGGRNYGYTFGSGTRLTVV.

This chain connects TRBV11-2 to TRBJ2-7; the match to TRBD2 covers 7 bases. Germline V gene sequence: CDR1 SGHAT, CDR2 FQNNGV. The CDR3 spans 16 residues. Unmatched junction bases numbered 13, after V lost 3 bases and J lost 5 bases. Here the CDR3 reads CASSLWGRAGQDEQYF. For the CDR3, the DNA is TGTGCCAGCAGCTTGTGGGGGAGGGCCGGTCAGGACGAGCAGTACTTC.

The chain recombines TRBV5-6 with TRBJ1-2; the match to TRBD1 covers 8 bases. After removal of 0 bases from V and 8 bases from J, the junction contained 9 bases not matched to a gene. The CDR3 totals 15 residues. Germline values: CDR1 SGHDT, CDR2 YYEEEE. This chain's CDR3 is CASSLAGDRGKGYTF. DNA of the CDR3: TGTGCCAGCAGCTTGGCCGGTGACAGGGGAAAGGGCTACACCTTC.

The chain uses TRBV9 and TRBJ2-7; D not resolved. Trimming cost V 3 bases and J 7 bases, with 14 bases left between them. The CDR3 loop spans 13 amino acids. Germline values: CDR1 SGDLS, CDR2 YYNGEE. The CDR3 spells CASSAGAAREQYF. The CDR3 DNA reads TGTGCCAGCAGCGCAGGCGCCGCGAGAGAGCAGTACTTC.

J is TRBJ2-7 and V is TRBV11-2; the D is unclear. V lost 2 bases and J 3 bases, leaving 5 bases between the germline ends. CDR1 is SGHAT and CDR2 is FQNNGV in the germline V gene. This CDR3 is 12 amino acids long. The CDR3 reads CASSLTSYEQYF. Written as DNA, the CDR3 is TGTGCCAGCAGCTTAACAAGCTACGAGCAGTACTTC.

The chain carries TRBV7-8 and TRBJ1-3; the match to TRBD1 covers 7 bases. The germline CDR1 and CDR2 sequences are SGHVS and FQNEAQ. The CDR3 is 15 amino acids. V shed 4 bases, J shed 4 bases, and the junction held 7 bases outside the gene matches. CDR3 protein: CASSYRGEGGNTIYF. The DNA for the CDR3 is TGTGCCAGCAGCTACAGGGGAGAAGGAGGAAACACCATATATTTT.

This chain joins TRBV27 and TRBJ2-3; TRBD2 matches at 7 bases. Germline loops: CDR1 MNHEY, CDR2 SMNVEV (reference sequence). The CDR3 has 15 amino acids. V trimming: 3 bases; J trimming: 0 bases; junction bases outside the gene matches: 3. CDR3 in DNA: TGTGCCAGCAGTTTCCTAGCGGCTAGCACAGATACGCAGTATTTT. It codes for CASSFLAASTDTQYF.

The rearrangement uses TRBV5-6 and TRBJ2-1; D call uncertain. Germline V gives CDR1 SGHDT, CDR2 YYEEEE. The CDR3 has 12 residues. The V end was cut by 4 bases, the J end by 8 bases, with 10 bases between. The CDR3 DNA reads as TGTGCCAGCAGCCGCGCCGTCTATGAGCAGTTCTTC. Protein sequence: CASSRAVYEQFF.

The V call is TRBV7-3, the J call TRBJ2-2, with TRBD2 as a possible D gene (5 bases). This CDR3 has 16 amino acids. With 2 bases removed from V and 3 bases from J, the gap between germline ends came to 13 bases. CDR1 and CDR2 (germline): SGHTA, FQGTGA. The CDR3 protein is CASSLGSFGDTGELFF. The CDR3 coding sequence is TGTGCCAGCAGCTTAGGGAGTTTCGGGGACACCGGGGAGCTGTTTTTT.

The CDR3 bases are TGTGCCAGCAGCTTAAGTAGGGGACAGGGGAATGAAAAACTGTTTTTT. Protein: CASSLSRGQGNEKLFF. V is TRBV11-3 and J is TRBJ1-4, with TRBD1 matching over 10 bases. This CDR3 comprises 16 residues. J gave up 5 bases and V 2 bases, and 5 bases lay outside the gene matches. Germline-derived CDR1 and CDR2 are SGHNT and YENEEA.

This sequence joins TRBV11-3 and TRBJ2-3, with 7 positions matching TRBD2. CDR3 size: 16 residues. The V gene end was trimmed by 1 base and the J gene end by 2 bases; junction bases not matched to a gene: 6. Germline V lookup: CDR1 SGHNT, CDR2 YENEEA. In nucleotides, the CDR3 is TGTGCCAGCAGCTTAGGCCAGCGGGGACTCACAGATACGCAGTATTTT. It yields the protein CASSLGQRGLTDTQYF.